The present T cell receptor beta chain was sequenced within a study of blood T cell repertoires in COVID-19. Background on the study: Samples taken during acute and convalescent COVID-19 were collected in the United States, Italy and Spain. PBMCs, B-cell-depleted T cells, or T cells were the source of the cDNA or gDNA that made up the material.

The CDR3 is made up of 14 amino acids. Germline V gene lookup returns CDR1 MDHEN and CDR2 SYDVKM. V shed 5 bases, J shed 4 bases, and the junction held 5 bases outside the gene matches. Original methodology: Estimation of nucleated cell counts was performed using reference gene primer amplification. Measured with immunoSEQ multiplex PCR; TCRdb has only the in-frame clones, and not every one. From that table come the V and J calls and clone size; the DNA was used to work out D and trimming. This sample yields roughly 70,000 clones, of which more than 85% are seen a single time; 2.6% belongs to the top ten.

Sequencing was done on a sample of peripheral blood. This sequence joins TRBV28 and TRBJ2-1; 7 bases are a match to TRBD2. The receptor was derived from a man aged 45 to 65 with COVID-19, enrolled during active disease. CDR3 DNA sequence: TGTGCCAGCAGTGCGACTAGCCCATACAATGAGCAGTTCTTC. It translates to CASSATSPYNEQFF. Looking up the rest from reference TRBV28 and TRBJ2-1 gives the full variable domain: DVKVTQSSRYLVKRTGEKVFLECVQDMDHENMFWYRQDPGLGLRLIYFSYDVKMKEKGDIPEGYSVSREKKERFSLILESASTNQTSMYLCASSATSPYNEQFFGPGTRLTVL.